The present T cell receptor beta chain was sequenced within a study of blood T cell repertoires in COVID-19. Whole-study context: Nucleic acid was either cDNA or gDNA, and it came from T cells, B-cell-depleted T cells, or PBMCs.

The repertoire was sequenced with immunoSEQ multiplex PCR; TCRdb's copy has only in-frame clones and lacks some. The table includes 200,000 to 300,000 clones, approximately 89% detected once. The V gene's germline CDR1 is SGHRS and CDR2 YFSETQ. Between the trimmed V and J ends, which lost 2 bases and 6 bases, there was a span of 9 bases. The CDR3 loop spans 13 amino acids. Sequencing used peripheral blood. This TCR came from a woman between 45 and 65 years old with acute or convalescent COVID-19. This rearrangement joins TRBV5-1 to TRBJ2-1; possibly TRBD2 for D (5 bases). CDR3 region: CASSFLEANEQFF. CDR3 coding DNA: TGCGCCAGCAGCTTCCTGGAGGCCAATGAGCAGTTCTTC.